This T cell receptor (beta chain) was documented in a study of monozygotic twins with inflammatory bowel disease. TCRdb reanalyzed the 5' RACE reads, giving one entry per CDR3 protein sequence and no DNA. The sample totals approximately 400,000 distinct CDR3 sequences. Germline assignment: CDR1 SEHNR and CDR2 FQNEAQ (reference sequence). CDR3 length: 15 residues. V usage is TRBV7-9 and J usage is TRBJ2-7; TCRdb selects TRBD1, and the lack of DNA leaves this call unchecked. This clonotype was obtained from a human donor with ulcerative colitis or Crohn's disease, or a healthy co-twin of an affected twin (not recorded which). The sequencing sample was made of blood. The CDR3 protein is CASSLGGSITGEQYF.